This T cell receptor beta chain emerged from a study of patients and donors after allogeneic stem cell transplantation. TCRdb passed the RT-PCR reads through MiXCR, listing each CDR3 protein once. Of more than 150,000 distinct CDR3 sequences in the sample, approximately 24% are singletons; the top ten hold about 24%. This CDR3 is 14 amino acids long. V shed 5 bases and J 5 bases; nucleotides not matched to a gene: 4. Looked up from germline, CDR1 is SGHRS and CDR2 is YFSETQ. What was sequenced was blood, either unsorted or a sorted T cell fraction (not recorded which). The TCR comes from a human donor who was either an allogeneic HSCT recipient or a stem cell or donor lymphocyte infusion donor (not recorded which). It is not recorded whose cells these are; they may come from a transplant donor. The V and J genes are TRBV5-1 and TRBJ2-1; TRBD2 aligns across 10 bases. CDR3 region: CASSLAGGHNEQFF. DNA of the CDR3: TGCGCCAGCAGTTTAGCGGGGGGCCACAATGAGCAGTTCTTC.